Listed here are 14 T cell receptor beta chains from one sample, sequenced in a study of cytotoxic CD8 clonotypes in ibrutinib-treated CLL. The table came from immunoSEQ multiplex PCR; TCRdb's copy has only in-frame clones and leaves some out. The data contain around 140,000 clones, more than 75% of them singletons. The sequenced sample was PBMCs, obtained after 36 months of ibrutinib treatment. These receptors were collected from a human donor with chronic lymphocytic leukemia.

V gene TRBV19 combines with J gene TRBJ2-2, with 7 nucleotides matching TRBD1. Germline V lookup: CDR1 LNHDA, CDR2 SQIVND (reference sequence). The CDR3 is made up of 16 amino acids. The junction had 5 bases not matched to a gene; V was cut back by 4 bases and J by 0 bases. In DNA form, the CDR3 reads TGTGCCAGTAGTACGGGACAGTTTGCGAACACCGGGGAGCTGTTTTTT. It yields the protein CASSTGQFANTGELFF.

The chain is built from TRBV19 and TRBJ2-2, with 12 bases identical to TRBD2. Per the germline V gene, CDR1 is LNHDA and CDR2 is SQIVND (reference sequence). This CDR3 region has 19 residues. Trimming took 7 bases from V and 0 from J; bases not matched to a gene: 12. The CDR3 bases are TGTGCCAGTACGACTCTAGCGGGAGGGACCGACCCGAACACCGGGGAGCTGTTTTTT. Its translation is CASTTLAGGTDPNTGELFF.

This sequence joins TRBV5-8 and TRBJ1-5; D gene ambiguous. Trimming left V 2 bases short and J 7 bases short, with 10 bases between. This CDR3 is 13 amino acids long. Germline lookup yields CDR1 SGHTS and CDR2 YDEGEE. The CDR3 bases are TGTGCCAGCAGCTTTTTGGGCACGCAGCCCCAGCATTTT. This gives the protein CASSFLGTQPQHF.

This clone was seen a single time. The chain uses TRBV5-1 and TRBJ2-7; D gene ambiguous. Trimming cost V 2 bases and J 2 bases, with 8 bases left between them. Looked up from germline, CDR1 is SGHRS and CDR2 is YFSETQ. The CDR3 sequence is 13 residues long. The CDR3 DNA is TGCGCCAGCAGCTTCTCCAGGACCTACGAGCAGTACTTC. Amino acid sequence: CASSFSRTYEQYF.

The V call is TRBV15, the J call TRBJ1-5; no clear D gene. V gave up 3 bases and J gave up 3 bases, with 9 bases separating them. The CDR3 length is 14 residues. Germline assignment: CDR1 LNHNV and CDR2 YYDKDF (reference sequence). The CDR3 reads CATSSSGPNQPQHF. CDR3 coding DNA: TGTGCCACCAGCAGCTCCGGGCCCAATCAGCCCCAGCATTTT.

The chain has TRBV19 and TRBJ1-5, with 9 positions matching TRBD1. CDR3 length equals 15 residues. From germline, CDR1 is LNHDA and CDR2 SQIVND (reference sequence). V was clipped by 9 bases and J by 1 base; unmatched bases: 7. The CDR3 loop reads CASDRGLRSNQPQHF. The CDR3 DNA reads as TGTGCCAGCGACAGGGGGTTGAGGAGCAATCAGCCCCAGCATTTT.

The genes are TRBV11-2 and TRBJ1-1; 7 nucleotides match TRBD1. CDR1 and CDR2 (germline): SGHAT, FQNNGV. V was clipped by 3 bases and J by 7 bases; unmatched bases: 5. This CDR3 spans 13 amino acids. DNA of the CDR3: TGTGCCAGCAGCTTGGGCAGGGGGGTTGAAGCTTTCTTT. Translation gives CASSLGRGVEAFF.

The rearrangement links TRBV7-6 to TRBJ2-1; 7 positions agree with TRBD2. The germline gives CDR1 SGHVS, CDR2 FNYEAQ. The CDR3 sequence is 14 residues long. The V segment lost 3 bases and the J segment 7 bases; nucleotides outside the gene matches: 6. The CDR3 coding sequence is TGTGCCAGCAGCTTGGCCGGGGGGAAGAATGAGCAGTTCTTC. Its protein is CASSLAGGKNEQFF.

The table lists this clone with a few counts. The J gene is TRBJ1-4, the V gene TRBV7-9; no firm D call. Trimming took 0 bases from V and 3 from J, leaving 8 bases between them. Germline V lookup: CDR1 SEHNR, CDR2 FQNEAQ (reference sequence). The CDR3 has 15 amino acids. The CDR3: CASSLAGGANEKLFF. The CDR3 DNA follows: TGTGCCAGCAGCTTAGCCGGCGGGGCTAATGAAAAACTGTTTTTT. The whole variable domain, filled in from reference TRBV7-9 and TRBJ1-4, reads DTGVSQNPRHKITKRGQNVTFRCDPISEHNRLYWYRQTLGQGPEFLTYFQNEAQLEKSRLLSDRFSAERPKGSFSTLEIQRTEQGDSAMYLCASSLAGGANEKLFFGSGTQLSVL.

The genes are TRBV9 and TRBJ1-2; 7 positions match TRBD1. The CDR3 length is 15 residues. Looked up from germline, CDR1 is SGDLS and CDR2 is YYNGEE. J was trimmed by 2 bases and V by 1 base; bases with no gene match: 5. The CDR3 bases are TGTGCCAGCAGCGTATACGACAGGGCCAACTATGGCTACACCTTC. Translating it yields CASSVYDRANYGYTF.

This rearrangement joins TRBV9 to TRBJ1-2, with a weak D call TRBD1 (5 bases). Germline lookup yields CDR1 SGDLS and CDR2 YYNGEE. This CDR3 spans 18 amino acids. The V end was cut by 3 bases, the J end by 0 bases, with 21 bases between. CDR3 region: CASSASSGRTKANYGYTF. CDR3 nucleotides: TGTGCCAGCAGCGCCAGCAGCGGGCGGACAAAAGCTAACTATGGCTACACCTTC.

Written as DNA, the CDR3 is TGTGCCAGCAGCTTAGTGGAAGAGCAGTTCTTC. Residues: CASSLVEEQFF. The chain combines TRBV7-8 with TRBJ2-1; D gene ambiguous. Trimming cost V 1 base and J 10 bases, with 5 bases left between them. CDR1 is SGHVS and CDR2 is FQNEAQ in the germline V gene. The CDR3 has 11 residues. Full variable domain (rest looked up from reference TRBV7-8 and TRBJ2-1): GAGVSQSPRYKVAKRGQDVALRCDPISGHVSLFWYQQALGQGPEFLTYFQNEAQLDKSGLPSDRFFAERPEGSVSTLKIQRTQQEDSAVYLCASSLVEEQFFGPGTRLTVL.

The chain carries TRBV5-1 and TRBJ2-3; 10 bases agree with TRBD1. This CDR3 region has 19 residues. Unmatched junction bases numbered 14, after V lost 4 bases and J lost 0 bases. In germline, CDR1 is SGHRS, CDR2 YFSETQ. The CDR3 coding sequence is TGCGCCAGCAGCCTGGGTAGGACAGGGGGAATCTCTAGCACAGATACGCAGTATTTT. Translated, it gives CASSLGRTGGISSTDTQYF.

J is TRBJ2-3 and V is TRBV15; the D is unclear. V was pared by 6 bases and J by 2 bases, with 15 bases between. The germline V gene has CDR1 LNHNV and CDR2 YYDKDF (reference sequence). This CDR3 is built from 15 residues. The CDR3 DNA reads TGTGCCACCAGAGTAGACCCCCCCGTCACAGATACGCAGTATTTT. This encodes CATRVDPPVTDTQYF.